Each of the 26 T cell receptor beta chains below was sequenced from the same sample in a study of T cells after yellow fever vaccination. TCRdb redid the calling of the 5' RACE reads with MiXCR, one entry per CDR3 protein. The table lists a few hundred thousand distinct CDR3 sequences, under 14% of them singletons, with 18% in the top ten. The sequencing used PBMCs, collected on the day of the first yellow fever vaccination. Receptor source: a man aged 18 to 29 who received the YFV17D yellow fever vaccine.

The chain employs TRBV5-1 and TRBJ2-2; 8 nucleotides match TRBD1. There are 14 residues in the CDR3. Germline lookup yields CDR1 SGHRS and CDR2 YFSETQ. The trim removed 4 bases at V and 3 bases at J, leaving 2 bases unmatched. The CDR3 region has the DNA TGCGCCAGCAGCATACAGGGGGACACCGGGGAGCTGTTTTTT. This gives the protein CASSIQGDTGELFF.

V usage is TRBV5-1 and J usage is TRBJ2-2, with 8 bases that match TRBD1. Germline CDR1 reads SGHRS; CDR2 reads YFSETQ. With V trimmed by 1 base and J by 9 bases, 2 bases remained unmatched. The CDR3 totals 13 residues. The CDR3 bases are TGCGCCAGCAGCTTGCAGGGGGCCCGGGAGCTGTTTTTT. Translation gives CASSLQGARELFF.

The chain joins TRBV11-2 to TRBJ2-3; D call uncertain. Germline assignment: CDR1 SGHAT and CDR2 FQNNGV. V was trimmed by 5 bases and J by 6 bases, leaving 12 bases between them. The CDR3 sequence is 13 residues long. In DNA, the CDR3 is TGTGCCAGCAGCCCACCTCCCCTCGATACGCAGTATTTT. Its translation is CASSPPPLDTQYF.

This chain joins TRBV5-5 and TRBJ2-6; the D gene is possibly TRBD1 (5 bases). V lost 1 base and J lost 0, with 11 bases in between. This CDR3 comprises 17 residues. In germline, CDR1 is SGHKS, CDR2 YYEKEE (reference sequence). Here the CDR3 reads CASSLTRQTSGANVLTF. The CDR3 nucleotides read TGTGCCAGCAGCTTGACGAGACAGACCTCTGGGGCCAACGTCCTGACTTTC. Drawing the rest from reference TRBV5-5 and TRBJ2-6, the complete variable domain is DAGVTQSPTHLIKTRGQQVTLRCSPISGHKSVSWYQQVLGQGPQFIFQYYEKEERGRGNFPDRFSARQFPNYSSELNVNALLLGDSALYLCASSLTRQTSGANVLTFGAGSRLTVL.

This rearrangement joins TRBV5-1 to TRBJ1-1; tentatively, D is TRBD1 (6 bases). The CDR3 runs 10 residues. From germline, CDR1 is SGHRS and CDR2 YFSETQ. The V end lost 6 bases, the J end lost 12 bases, and 12 bases lay between the germline ends. Here the CDR3 DNA reads TGCGCCAGCAAGGGGGACGGGCCTTTCTTT. It translates to CASKGDGPFF.

The rearrangement joins TRBV15 to TRBJ2-7; TRBD1 agrees at 10 bases. V lost 1 base, J lost 0 bases, and 6 bases stayed unmatched. Germline CDR1 is LNHNV and CDR2 is YYDKDF (reference sequence). The length of the CDR3 is 17 residues. DNA of the CDR3: TGTGCCACCAGCAGAGGACTGGGACAGGGGAGCTCCTACGAGCAGTACTTC. Translating it yields CATSRGLGQGSSYEQYF.

The V call is TRBV7-9, the J call TRBJ2-5; weak D call: TRBD1 (5 bases). The CDR3 totals 15 residues. Germline values: CDR1 SEHNR, CDR2 FQNEAQ (reference sequence). V was clipped by 3 bases and J by 4 bases, with 15 bases between them. CDR3 DNA: TGTGCCAGCAGCTTTGCCGGTCAGGGTTTAGAGACCCAGTACTTC. Translating gives CASSFAGQGLETQYF.

This clonotype was seen more than once but under ten times. This rearrangement joins TRBV28 to TRBJ2-6; 7 nucleotides match TRBD1. The CDR3 consists of 18 residues. Germline V gene data show CDR1 as MDHEN and CDR2 as SYDVKM. V lost 6 bases to trimming and J lost 0 bases; unmatched junction nucleotides: 11. The CDR3 spells CASRPDRVRFSGANVLTF. Written as DNA, the CDR3 is TGTGCCAGCAGACCTGACAGGGTCCGCTTCTCTGGGGCCAACGTCCTGACTTTC.

This clonotype was seen many times. The chain couples TRBV3-1 to TRBJ1-1; TRBD1 is a possible D gene (6 bases). Trimming stripped 0 bases from V and 0 bases from J, with 11 bases between. CDR3 size: 16 residues. CDR1 and CDR2 from the germline V gene are LGHDT and YNNKEL (reference sequence). The CDR3 DNA reads as TGTGCCAGCAGCCAAGACGACAGGCTAATGAACACTGAAGCTTTCTTT. It yields the protein CASSQDDRLMNTEAFF.

This clonotype was seen a few times. The CDR3 sequence is CASSTQGATEAFF. DNA for the CDR3: TGTGCCAGCAGTACACAGGGAGCGACTGAAGCTTTCTTT. This sequence joins TRBV6-1 and TRBJ1-1, with D maybe TRBD1 (6 bases). This CDR3 region has 13 residues. Germline V gives CDR1 MNHNS, CDR2 SASEGT. The V end lost 5 bases, the J end lost 5 bases, and 12 bases lay between the germline ends.

The chain couples TRBV7-2 to TRBJ2-5; 12 bases match TRBD2. Germline V lookup: CDR1 SGHTA, CDR2 FQGNSA. This CDR3 has 16 residues. Trimming took 4 bases from V and 5 from J; bases not matched to a gene: 8. For the CDR3, the DNA is TGTGCCAGCAGCTGGGGCCTCCTAGCGGGGGGGGAGACCCAGTACTTC. It codes for CASSWGLLAGGETQYF.

This clonotype was seen at least ten times. The V call is TRBV20-1, the J call TRBJ2-7; D not certain. CDR3 length equals 14 residues. CDR1 DFQATT and CDR2 SNEGSKA come from the germline V gene (reference sequence). The germline V and J ends were trimmed by 3 bases and 0 bases, with 12 bases remaining between them. In nucleotides, the CDR3 is TGCAGTGCTAGTAAGGGCAGTGGCTCCTACGAGCAGTACTTC. This encodes CSASKGSGSYEQYF.

To note about this clonotype: Sequence at one end of the junction differs from germline and may be a read error. The rearrangement joins TRBV11-2 to TRBJ2-3; D may be TRBD1 (5 bases). Germline V gives CDR1 SGHAT, CDR2 FQNNGV. The CDR3 is made up of 13 amino acids. The CDR3 region is CASSPGISDTLYF. CDR3 DNA sequence: TGTGCCAGCAGCCCAGGGATTTCGGATACGCTGTATTTT.

This clonotype was seen a handful of times. This chain joins TRBV4-1 and TRBJ2-7; D gene ambiguous. Germline CDR1 MGHRA, CDR2 YSYEKL. The CDR3 has 14 residues. V was clipped by 0 bases and J by 3 bases, with 9 bases between them. The CDR3 spells CASSQEIEIYEQYF. CDR3 coding DNA: TGCGCCAGCAGCCAAGAGATCGAAATCTACGAGCAGTACTTC.

The chain carries TRBV2 and TRBJ2-5, with 8 bases identical to TRBD2. V gave up 3 bases and J gave up 1 base; unmatched junction bases: 4. The germline V gene encodes CDR1 SNHLY and CDR2 FYNNEI. The CDR3 sequence is 15 residues long. DNA of the CDR3: TGTGCCAGCAGTGATGCGGGGGGCTTCCAAGAGACCCAGTACTTC. Residues: CASSDAGGFQETQYF.

The chain links TRBV10-1 to TRBJ2-7; tentatively, D is TRBD1 (5 bases). Trimming pared 2 bases from V and 3 bases from J, leaving 20 bases between. There are 17 residues in the CDR3. Germline CDR1 is WNHNN and CDR2 is SYGVQD (reference sequence). The CDR3 sequence is CASSEPNRGGRIYEQYF. The CDR3 DNA is TGCGCCAGCAGTGAGCCTAATAGGGGTGGACGGATCTACGAGCAGTACTTC.

This clonotype was counted only a few times. V usage is TRBV20-1 and J usage is TRBJ2-1, with 7 bases matching TRBD1. CDR1 and CDR2 from the germline V gene are DFQATT and SNEGSKA (reference sequence). The CDR3 runs to 13 residues. V was pared by 3 bases and J by 8 bases, with 7 bases of the junction left unmatched. The CDR3 DNA follows: TGCAGTGCTAGGAGGGGGCCGTGGGATGAGCAGTTCTTC. This translates into CSARRGPWDEQFF.

CDR3 sequence reads: CSASLTRGGTDTQYF. The CDR3 coding sequence is TGCAGTGCTAGCCTGACGCGGGGGGGCACAGATACGCAGTATTTT. The chain combines TRBV20-1 with TRBJ2-3, with 8 bases that match TRBD2. Losses at the gene ends were 3 bases for V and 1 base for J; bases not matched to a gene: 6. Germline V gives CDR1 DFQATT, CDR2 SNEGSKA (reference sequence). The CDR3 totals 15 residues.

This clonotype was seen only a few times. The genes are TRBV7-8 and TRBJ1-5; 9 positions agree with TRBD1. Germline CDR1 is SGHVS and CDR2 is FQNEAQ. The ends lost 1 base at V and 6 bases at J; junction bases unmatched: 7. The length of the CDR3 is 16 residues. Here the CDR3 DNA reads TGTGCCAGCAGCTTAGACTATGGGACAGGGATTCAGCCCCAGCATTTT. It translates to CASSLDYGTGIQPQHF.

There are many counts of this clonotype. The chain combines TRBV7-2 with TRBJ2-1; 10 bases map to TRBD2. The germline CDR1 and CDR2 sequences are SGHTA and FQGNSA. V lost 6 bases to trimming and J lost 8 bases; unmatched junction nucleotides: 10. This CDR3 region has 15 residues. This CDR3 is CASRVLAGLGDEQFF. The CDR3 DNA sequence: TGTGCCAGCAGAGTACTAGCGGGGTTAGGGGATGAGCAGTTCTTC.

The V call is TRBV7-2, the J call TRBJ2-7, with D perhaps matching TRBD2 (6 bases). V lost 0 bases and J 5 bases, leaving 17 bases between the germline ends. The CDR3 extends over 16 amino acids. Germline CDR1 and CDR2: SGHTA and FQGNSA. CDR3 sequence: CASSLAPRGSVHEQYF. DNA for the CDR3: TGTGCCAGCAGCTTAGCGCCTCGGGGGAGCGTTCACGAGCAGTACTTC.

This clonotype was counted ten times or more. The rearrangement joins TRBV10-3 to TRBJ1-6; possible D gene TRBD1, 5 bases. Germline CDR1 is ENHRY and CDR2 is SYGVKD. Trimming pared 2 bases from V and 9 bases from J, leaving 17 bases between. This CDR3 is built from 16 residues. CDR3 in DNA: TGTGCCATCAGTGAGAGGAGGACCCTTGGGGGTTCACCCCTCCACTTT. This translates into CAISERRTLGGSPLHF.

This clonotype was found many times. The chain is built from TRBV5-1 and TRBJ2-1, with TRBD2 as a possible D gene (7 bases). The germline gives CDR1 SGHRS, CDR2 YFSETQ. The germline V and J ends were trimmed by 4 bases and 9 bases, with 20 bases remaining between them. The CDR3 extends over 15 amino acids. Written as DNA, the CDR3 is TGCGCCAGCAGCCCCGGACAGTGGGGGGGTGGTGAGCAGTTCTTC. Translated, it gives CASSPGQWGGGEQFF.

The V gene is TRBV2, the J gene TRBJ2-2; D call uncertain. Trimming cost V 7 bases and J 6 bases, with 12 bases left between them. The CDR3 length is 13 residues. Germline V gives CDR1 SNHLY, CDR2 FYNNEI. The CDR3 reads CASNMSPPGELFF. For the CDR3, the DNA is TGTGCCAGCAACATGTCCCCACCCGGGGAGCTGTTTTTT. The whole variable domain, remainder taken from reference TRBV2 and TRBJ2-2, is EPEVTQTPSHQVTQMGQEVILRCVPISNHLYFYWYRQILGQKVEFLVSFYNNEISEKSEIFDDQFSVERPDGSNFTLKIRSTKLEDSAMYFCASNMSPPGELFFGEGSRLTVL.

This chain connects TRBV6-6 to TRBJ1-1; the D gene is possibly TRBD1 (6 bases). The CDR3 has 12 amino acids. The germline V gene encodes CDR1 MNHNY and CDR2 SVGAGI (reference sequence). V was trimmed by 5 bases and J by 7 bases, leaving 11 bases between them. CDR3 amino acids: CASSRRGDEAFF. DNA for the CDR3: TGTGCCAGCAGTAGAAGGGGGGATGAAGCTTTCTTT.

This chain links TRBV7-3 with TRBJ2-2, with 7 bases that match TRBD1. This CDR3 comprises 14 residues. Germline CDR1 reads SGHTA; CDR2 reads FQGTGA. With 5 bases clipped from V and 10 bases from J, the junction kept 10 bases outside the gene matches. The CDR3 DNA reads as TGTGCCAGCAGCCTCTACGACAGGGACGTGGAGCTGTTTTTT. Translation gives CASSLYDRDVELFF.